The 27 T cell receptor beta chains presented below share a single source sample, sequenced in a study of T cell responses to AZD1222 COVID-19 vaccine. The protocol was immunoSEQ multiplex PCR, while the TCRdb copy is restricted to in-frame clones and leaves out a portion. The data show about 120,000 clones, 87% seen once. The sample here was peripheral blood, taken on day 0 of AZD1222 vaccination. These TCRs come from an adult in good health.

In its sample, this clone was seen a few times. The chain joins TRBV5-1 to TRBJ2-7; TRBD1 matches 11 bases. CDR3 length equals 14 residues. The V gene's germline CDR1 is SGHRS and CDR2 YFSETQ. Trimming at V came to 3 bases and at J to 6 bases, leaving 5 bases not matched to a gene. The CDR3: CASSSVGTGGEQYF. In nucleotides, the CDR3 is TGCGCCAGCAGCTCGGTAGGGACAGGGGGCGAGCAGTACTTC.

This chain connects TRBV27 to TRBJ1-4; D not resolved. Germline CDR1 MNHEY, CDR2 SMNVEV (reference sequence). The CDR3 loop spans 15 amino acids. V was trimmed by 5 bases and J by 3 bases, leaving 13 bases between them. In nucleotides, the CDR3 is TGTGCCAGCAGTACCCAGGACGGAGCTAATGAAAAACTGTTTTTT. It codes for CASSTQDGANEKLFF.

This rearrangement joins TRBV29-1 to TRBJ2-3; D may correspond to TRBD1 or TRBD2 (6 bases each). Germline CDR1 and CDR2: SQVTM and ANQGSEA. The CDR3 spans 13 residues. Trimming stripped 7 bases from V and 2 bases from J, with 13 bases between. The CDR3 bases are TGCAGCGGGGGGCGGGATTACACAGATACGCAGTATTTT. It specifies CSGGRDYTDTQYF.

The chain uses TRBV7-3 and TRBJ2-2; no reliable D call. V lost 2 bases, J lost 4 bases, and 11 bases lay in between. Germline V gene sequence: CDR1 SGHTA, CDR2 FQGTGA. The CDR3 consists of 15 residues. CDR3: CASSLGLGGTGELFF. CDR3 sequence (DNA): TGTGCCAGCAGCTTAGGATTGGGCGGCACCGGGGAGCTGTTTTTT.

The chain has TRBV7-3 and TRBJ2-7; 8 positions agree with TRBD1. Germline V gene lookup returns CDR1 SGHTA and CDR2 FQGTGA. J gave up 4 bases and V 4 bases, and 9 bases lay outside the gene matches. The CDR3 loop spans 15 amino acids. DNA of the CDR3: TGTGCCAGCAGCTCCGGACGGACAGGGCCATACGAGCAGTACTTC. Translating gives CASSSGRTGPYEQYF.

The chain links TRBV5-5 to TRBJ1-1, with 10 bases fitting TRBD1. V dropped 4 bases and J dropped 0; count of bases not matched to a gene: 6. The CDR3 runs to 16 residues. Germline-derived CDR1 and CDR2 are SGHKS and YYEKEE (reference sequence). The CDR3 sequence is CASSLMGQGMNTEAFF. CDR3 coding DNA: TGTGCCAGCAGCCTTATGGGACAGGGGATGAACACTGAAGCTTTCTTT.

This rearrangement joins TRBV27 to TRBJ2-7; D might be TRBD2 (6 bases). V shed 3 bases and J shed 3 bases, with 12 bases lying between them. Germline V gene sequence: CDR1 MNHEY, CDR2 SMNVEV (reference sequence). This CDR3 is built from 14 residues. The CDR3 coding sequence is TGTGCCAGCAGTTTTGGTGGGACTGTCTACGAGCAGTACTTC. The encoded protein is CASSFGGTVYEQYF.

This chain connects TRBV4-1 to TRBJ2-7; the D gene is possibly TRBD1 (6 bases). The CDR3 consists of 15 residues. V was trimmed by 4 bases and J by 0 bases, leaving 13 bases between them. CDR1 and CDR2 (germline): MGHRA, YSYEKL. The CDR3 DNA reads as TGCGCCAGCAGCCTCCGGGACACCTTCTCCTACGAGCAGTACTTC. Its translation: CASSLRDTFSYEQYF.

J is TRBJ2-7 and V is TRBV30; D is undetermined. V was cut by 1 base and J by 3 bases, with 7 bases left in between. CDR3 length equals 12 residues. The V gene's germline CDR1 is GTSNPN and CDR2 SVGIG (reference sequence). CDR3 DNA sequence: TGTGCCTGGAGTGATCTGGTCTACGAGCAGTACTTC. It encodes CAWSDLVYEQYF.

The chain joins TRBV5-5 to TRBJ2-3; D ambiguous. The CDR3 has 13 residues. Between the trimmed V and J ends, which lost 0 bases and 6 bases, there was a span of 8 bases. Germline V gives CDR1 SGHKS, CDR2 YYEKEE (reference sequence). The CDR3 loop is CASSLGTRDTQYF. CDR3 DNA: TGTGCCAGCAGCTTGGGGACGAGGGATACGCAGTATTTT.

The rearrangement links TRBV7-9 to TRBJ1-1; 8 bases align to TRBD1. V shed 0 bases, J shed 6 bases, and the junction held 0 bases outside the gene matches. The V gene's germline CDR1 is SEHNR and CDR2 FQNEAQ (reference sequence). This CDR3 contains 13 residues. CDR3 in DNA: TGTGCCAGCAGCTTAGCGGACAGGGCTGAAGCTTTCTTT. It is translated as CASSLADRAEAFF. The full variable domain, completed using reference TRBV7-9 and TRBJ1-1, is DTGVSQNPRHKITKRGQNVTFRCDPISEHNRLYWYRQTLGQGPEFLTYFQNEAQLEKSRLLSDRFSAERPKGSFSTLEIQRTEQGDSAMYLCASSLADRAEAFFGQGTRLTVV.

The CDR3 loop is CASRRQGDGANVLTF. In DNA form, the CDR3 reads TGTGCCAGTAGACGACAGGGAGATGGGGCCAACGTCCTGACTTTC. This chain uses TRBV19 with TRBJ2-6; 7 bases fit TRBD1. From germline, CDR1 is LNHDA and CDR2 SQIVND (reference sequence). The trim removed 6 bases at V and 3 bases at J, leaving 5 bases unmatched. The CDR3 runs 15 residues.

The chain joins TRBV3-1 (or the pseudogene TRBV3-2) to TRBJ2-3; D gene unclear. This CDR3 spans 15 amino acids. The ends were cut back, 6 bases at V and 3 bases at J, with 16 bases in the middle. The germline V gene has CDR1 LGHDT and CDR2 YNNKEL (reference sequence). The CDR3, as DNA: TGTGCCAGCAGTAGGGCCCGCTCATCAACAGATACGCAGTATTTT. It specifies CASSRARSSTDTQYF.

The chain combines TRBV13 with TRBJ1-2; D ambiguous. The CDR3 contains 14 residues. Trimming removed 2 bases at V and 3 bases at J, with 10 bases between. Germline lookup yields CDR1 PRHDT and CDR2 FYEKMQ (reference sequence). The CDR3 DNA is TGTGCCAGCAGCTTACGTCCTCTCGACTATGGCTACACCTTC. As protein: CASSLRPLDYGYTF.

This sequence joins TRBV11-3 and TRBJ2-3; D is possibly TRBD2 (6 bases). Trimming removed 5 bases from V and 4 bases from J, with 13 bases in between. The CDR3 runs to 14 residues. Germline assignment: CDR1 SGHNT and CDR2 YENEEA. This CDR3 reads CASSRGLPPDTQYF. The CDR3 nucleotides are TGTGCCAGCAGCCGGGGACTTCCGCCAGATACGCAGTATTTT.

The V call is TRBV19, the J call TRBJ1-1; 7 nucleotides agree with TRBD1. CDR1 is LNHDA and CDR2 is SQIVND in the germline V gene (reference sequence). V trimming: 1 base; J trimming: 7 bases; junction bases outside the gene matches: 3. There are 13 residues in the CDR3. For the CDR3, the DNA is TGTGCCAGTAGTATAGTCGCAGGGGGTGAAGCTTTCTTT. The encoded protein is CASSIVAGGEAFF.

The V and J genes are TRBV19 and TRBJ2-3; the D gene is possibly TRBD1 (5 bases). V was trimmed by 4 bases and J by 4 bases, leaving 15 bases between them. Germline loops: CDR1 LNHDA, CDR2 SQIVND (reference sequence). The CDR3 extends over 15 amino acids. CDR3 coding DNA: TGTGCCAGTAGTAAAGGACCCATGGGGCCAGATACGCAGTATTTT. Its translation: CASSKGPMGPDTQYF.

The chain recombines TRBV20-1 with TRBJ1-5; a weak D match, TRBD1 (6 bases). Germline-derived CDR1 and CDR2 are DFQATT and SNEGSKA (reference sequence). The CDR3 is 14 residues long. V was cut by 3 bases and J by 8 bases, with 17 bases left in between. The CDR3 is CSASGQKLWEPQHF. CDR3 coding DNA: TGCAGTGCTAGTGGACAGAAACTTTGGGAGCCCCAGCATTTT.

CDR3 residues: CASSTGLAGGADFQETQYF. The CDR3 region has the DNA TGTGCCAGCAGCACGGGACTAGCGGGAGGAGCCGATTTCCAAGAGACCCAGTACTTC. The chain recombines TRBV7-3 with TRBJ2-5; 15 bases line up with TRBD2. J gave up 1 base and V 5 bases, and 11 bases lay outside the gene matches. Germline loops: CDR1 SGHTA, CDR2 FQGTGA. The CDR3 consists of 19 residues.

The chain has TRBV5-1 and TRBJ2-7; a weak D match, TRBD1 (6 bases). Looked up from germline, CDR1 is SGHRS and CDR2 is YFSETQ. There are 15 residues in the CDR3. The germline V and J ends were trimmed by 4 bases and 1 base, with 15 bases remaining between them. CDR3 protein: CASSQAGTPSYEQYF. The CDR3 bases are TGCGCCAGCAGCCAAGCCGGGACACCATCCTACGAGCAGTACTTC.

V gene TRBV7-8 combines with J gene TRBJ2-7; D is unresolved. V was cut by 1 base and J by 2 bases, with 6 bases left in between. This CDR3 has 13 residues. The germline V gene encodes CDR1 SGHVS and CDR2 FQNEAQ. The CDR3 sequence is CASSLDSTYEQYF. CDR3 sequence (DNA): TGTGCCAGCAGCTTAGACAGCACCTACGAGCAGTACTTC.

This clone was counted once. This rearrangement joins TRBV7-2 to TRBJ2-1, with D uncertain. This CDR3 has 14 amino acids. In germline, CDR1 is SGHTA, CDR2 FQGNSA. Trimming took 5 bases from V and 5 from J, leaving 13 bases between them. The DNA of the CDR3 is TGTGCCAGCAGCAGCTTTGGTAGAAACAATGAGCAGTTCTTC. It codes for CASSSFGRNNEQFF.

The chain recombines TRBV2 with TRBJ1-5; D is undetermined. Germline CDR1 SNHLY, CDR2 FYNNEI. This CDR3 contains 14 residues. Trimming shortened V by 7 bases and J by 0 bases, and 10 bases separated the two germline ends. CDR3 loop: CASNEVYSNQPQHF. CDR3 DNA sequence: TGTGCCAGCAATGAGGTATATAGCAATCAGCCCCAGCATTTT.

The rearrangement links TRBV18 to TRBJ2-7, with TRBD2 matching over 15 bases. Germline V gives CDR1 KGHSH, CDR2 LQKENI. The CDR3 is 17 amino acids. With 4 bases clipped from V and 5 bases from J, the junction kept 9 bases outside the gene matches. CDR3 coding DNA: TGTGCCAGCTCACACCCGGGACTAGCGGGAGGCGTCAACGAGCAGTACTTC. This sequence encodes CASSHPGLAGGVNEQYF.

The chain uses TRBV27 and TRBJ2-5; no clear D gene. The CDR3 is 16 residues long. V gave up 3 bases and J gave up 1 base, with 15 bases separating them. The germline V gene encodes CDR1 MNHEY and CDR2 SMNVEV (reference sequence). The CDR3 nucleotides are TGTGCCAGCAGTTTCAGTCGGCTAACCCTCCAAGAGACCCAGTACTTC. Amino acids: CASSFSRLTLQETQYF.

In DNA, the CDR3 is TGTGCCAGCAGCCCTGAACGAGCAGGGGGCATTAACTATGGCTACACCTTC. This sequence encodes CASSPERAGGINYGYTF. The chain combines TRBV3-1 (or the pseudogene TRBV3-2) with TRBJ1-2; the match to TRBD1 covers 8 bases. Germline CDR1 LGHDT, CDR2 YNNKEL (reference sequence). J lost 1 base, V lost 4 bases, and 11 bases had no gene match. The CDR3 is 17 amino acids.

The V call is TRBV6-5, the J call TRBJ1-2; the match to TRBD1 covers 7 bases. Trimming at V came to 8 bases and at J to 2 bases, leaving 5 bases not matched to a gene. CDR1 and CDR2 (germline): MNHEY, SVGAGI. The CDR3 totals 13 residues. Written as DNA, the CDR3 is TGTGCCAGCCGCCGGGACAGCAACTATGGCTACACCTTC. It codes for CASRRDSNYGYTF.